A selection of T cell receptor beta chains follows, all from one sample in a study of blood T cell repertoires in COVID-19. Assay used: immunoSEQ multiplex PCR; TCRdb lists only in-frame clones, some missing. The sample lists a few hundred thousand clones, 70% to 90% occurring once. Material: peripheral blood. These receptors originate from a man aged 18-30 years with active or convalescent COVID-19. The CDR3 runs from the conserved cysteine through the conserved F or W. Fields, in order: J gene, V gene, D gene, clone size, CDR3 protein, CDR3 DNA. The D gene is left open where the match is weak. Clone size is not always given. Where it is, it says once, few, many or a class for expanded clones.

>TRBJ1-2|TRBV4-1|.|.
CASSPLENYGYTF
TGCGCCAGCAGCCCGTTAGAGAACTATGGCTACACCTTC
>TRBJ1-1|TRBV2|.|once
CASSALWGGITEAFF
TGTGCCAGCAGTGCATTGTGGGGAGGAATCACTGAAGCTTTCTTT
>TRBJ2-3|TRBV9|TRBD2|.
CASSAGLAADTQYF
TGTGCCAGCAGCGCCGGCCTAGCGGCGGATACGCAGTATTTT
>TRBJ2-3|TRBV9|TRBD1|.
CASSVQTGFTDTQYF
TGTGCCAGCAGCGTACAGACAGGGTTTACAGATACGCAGTATTTT
>TRBJ1-4|TRBV5-1|.|.
CASSLDSSATNEKLFF
TGCGCCAGCAGCTTGGACAGCTCTGCAACTAATGAAAAACTGTTTTTT
>TRBJ2-1|TRBV14|TRBD1|.
CASSHGTGERSEQFF
TGTGCCAGTTCTCACGGGACAGGAGAGAGGAGTGAGCAGTTCTTC
>TRBJ2-3|TRBV7-7|.|once
CASSRIASDTQYF
TGTGCCAGCAGCCGTATTGCGTCAGATACGCAGTATTTT
>TRBJ1-5|TRBV10-3|TRBD1|.
CAIGQGDQPQHF
TGTGCCATCGGACAGGGGGATCAGCCCCAGCATTTT
>TRBJ1-2|TRBV9|.|.
CASSEGGGYGYTF
TGTGCCAGCAGCGAGGGAGGTGGCTATGGCTACACCTTC
>TRBJ2-7|TRBV12-3/TRBV12-4|.|.
CASSPGPYEQYF
TGTGCCAGCAGTCCAGGGCCCTACGAGCAGTACTTC
>TRBJ2-5|TRBV10-3|TRBD1|.
CAIERGRETQYF
TGTGCCATCGAGAGGGGGCGGGAGACCCAGTACTTC
>TRBJ2-5|TRBV12-3/TRBV12-4|.|.
CATLRRGEETQYF
TGTGCCACCCTCCGAAGGGGTGAAGAGACCCAGTACTTC
>TRBJ2-7|TRBV18|TRBD1|.
CASSRQGASLPEQYF
TGTGCCAGCTCCCGACAGGGGGCCTCCCTCCCCGAGCAGTACTTC
>TRBJ2-3|TRBV5-5|TRBD2|.
CASSRSSGYTDTQYF
TGTGCCAGCAGCCGATCTAGCGGGTACACAGATACGCAGTATTTT
>TRBJ2-7|TRBV5-5|.|.
CASSWLPTGTYEQYF
TGTGCCAGCAGCTGGCTCCCGACGGGAACCTACGAGCAGTACTTC
>TRBJ1-2|TRBV27|TRBD1|.
CASSFSRDSLYGYTF
TGTGCCAGCAGTTTCTCCCGGGACAGCCTCTATGGCTACACCTTC
>TRBJ2-4|TRBV18|TRBD1|.
CASSSTAGTGVHIQYF
TGTGCCAGCTCATCCACGGCCGGGACAGGGGTACACATTCAGTACTTC
>TRBJ2-2|TRBV27|TRBD1|.
CASRDRDLIGTAGELFF
TGTGCCAGCAGGGACAGGGACTTAATTGGTACGGCCGGGGAGCTGTTTTTT
>TRBJ2-2|TRBV5-1|TRBD2|once
CASTGLASSTGELFF
TGCGCCAGCACCGGACTAGCGAGTAGCACCGGGGAGCTGTTTTTT
>TRBJ1-4|TRBV7-2|.|.
CASSTRWQGVEKLFF
TGTGCCAGCAGCACCCGGTGGCAGGGTGTAGAAAAACTGTTTTTT
>TRBJ2-6|TRBV29-1|TRBD1|.
CSVGTGGGGANVLTF
TGCAGCGTCGGGACAGGGGGTGGTGGGGCCAACGTCCTGACTTTC
>TRBJ1-1|TRBV9|TRBD1|.
CASSVTQGQETEAFF
TGTGCCAGCAGCGTAACACAGGGGCAAGAAACTGAAGCTTTCTTT
>TRBJ1-5|TRBV27|TRBD1|few
CASSPTPGGNKDQPQHF
TGTGCCAGCAGTCCCACCCCAGGGGGCAACAAGGATCAGCCCCAGCATTTT
>TRBJ2-7|TRBV2|TRBD2|.
CARGGLKYEQYF
TGTGCCAGGGGAGGGCTGAAATACGAGCAGTACTTC
>TRBJ1-4|TRBV6-5|.|.
CASSQKGRGDEKLFF
TGTGCCAGCAGTCAAAAAGGACGGGGAGATGAAAAACTGTTTTTT
>TRBJ2-1|TRBV5-4|.|.
CASSPGGHEQFF
TGTGCCAGCAGCCCCGGGGGGCATGAGCAGTTCTTC
>TRBJ2-2|TRBV29-1|.|.
CSVVGGPSNTGELFF
TGCAGCGTTGTGGGGGGGCCCTCGAACACCGGGGAGCTGTTTTTT
>TRBJ1-2|TRBV19|TRBD1|.
CASSMGQRYFGYTF
TGTGCCAGTAGTATGGGACAGCGTTACTTCGGCTACACCTTC
>TRBJ1-5|TRBV2|.|.
CASSRTLRQHF
TGTGCCAGCAGCAGGACTCTTCGCCAGCATTTT
>TRBJ1-6|TRBV7-9|.|.
CASSETRADLSPLHF
TGTGCCAGCAGCGAGACGAGGGCAGACCTTTCACCCCTCCACTTT
>TRBJ1-6|TRBV5-1|TRBD1|.
CASSLGGQGTINSPLHF
TGCGCCAGCAGCTTGGGGGGACAGGGGACCATAAATTCACCCCTCCACTTT
>TRBJ2-1|TRBV7-2|TRBD1|.
CASSPGQGVENEQFF
TGTGCCAGCAGCCCGGGACAGGGGGTGGAAAATGAGCAGTTCTTC
>TRBJ1-4|TRBV2|.|.
CASTPTEQKLFF
TGTGCCAGCACCCCGACAGAACAAAAACTGTTTTTT
>TRBJ2-3|TRBV19|TRBD2|.
CASKGRGAVDTQYF
TGTGCCAGTAAGGGGCGGGGGGCCGTAGATACGCAGTATTTT
>TRBJ2-5|TRBV27|TRBD2|.
CASRFLAGGRETQYF
TGTGCCAGCAGATTCTTAGCGGGGGGGCGAGAGACCCAGTACTTC
>TRBJ2-7|TRBV5-1|TRBD1|.
CASSVTGSRGSYEQYF
TGCGCCAGCAGCGTGACAGGGTCGAGGGGCTCCTACGAGCAGTACTTC
>TRBJ1-2|TRBV25-1|TRBD1|.
CASSERTGGNYGYTF
TGTGCCAGCAGTGAGCGAACAGGGGGCAACTATGGCTACACCTTC